This TCR beta chain stems from a study of blood T cell repertoires in COVID-19. Study-wide background: COVID-19 samples from acute and convalescent phases originated in the United States, Italy and Spain. Sample material is recorded as cDNA or gDNA derived from T cells, B-cell-depleted T cells, or PBMCs.

Original data processing: Cell counts per sample came from amplifying reference gene primers. Here immunoSEQ multiplex PCR was the method, and the copy in TCRdb shows in-frame clones only, minus some. The V and J calls and clone size are taken from that table; D and trimming were inferred from the DNA. Here the sample spans about 50,000 clones, around 85% being singletons. Many counts were recorded for this clone. The sample was peripheral blood. This TCR was recovered from a man in his sixties with acute or convalescent COVID-19.

CDR3 in DNA: TGTGCCAGCAGCTTAGACGGGACAGGGTACAATGAGCAGTTCTTC. Translating it yields CASSLDGTGYNEQFF. The chain couples TRBV11-2 to TRBJ2-1; 9 bases are shared with TRBD1. Germline lookup yields CDR1 SGHAT and CDR2 FQNNGV. This CDR3 is built from 15 residues. The V and J ends lost 0 bases and 4 bases, in that order; junction bases with no gene match: 1.